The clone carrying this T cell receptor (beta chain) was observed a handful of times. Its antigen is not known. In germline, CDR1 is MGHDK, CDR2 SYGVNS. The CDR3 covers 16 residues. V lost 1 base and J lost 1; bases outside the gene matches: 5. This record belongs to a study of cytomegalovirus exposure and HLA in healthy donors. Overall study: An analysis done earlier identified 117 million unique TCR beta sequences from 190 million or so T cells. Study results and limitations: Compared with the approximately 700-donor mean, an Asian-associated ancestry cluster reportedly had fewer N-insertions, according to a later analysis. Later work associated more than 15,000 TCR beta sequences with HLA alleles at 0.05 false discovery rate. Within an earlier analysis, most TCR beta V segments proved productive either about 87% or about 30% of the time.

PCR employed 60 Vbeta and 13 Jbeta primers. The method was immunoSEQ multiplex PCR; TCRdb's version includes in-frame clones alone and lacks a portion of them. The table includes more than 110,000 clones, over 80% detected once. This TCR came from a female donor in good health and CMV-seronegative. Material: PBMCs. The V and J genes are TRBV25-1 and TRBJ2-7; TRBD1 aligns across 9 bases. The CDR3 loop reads CASSESRDRASYEQYF. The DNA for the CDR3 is TGTGCCAGCAGTGAATCCCGGGACAGGGCATCCTACGAGCAGTACTTC.